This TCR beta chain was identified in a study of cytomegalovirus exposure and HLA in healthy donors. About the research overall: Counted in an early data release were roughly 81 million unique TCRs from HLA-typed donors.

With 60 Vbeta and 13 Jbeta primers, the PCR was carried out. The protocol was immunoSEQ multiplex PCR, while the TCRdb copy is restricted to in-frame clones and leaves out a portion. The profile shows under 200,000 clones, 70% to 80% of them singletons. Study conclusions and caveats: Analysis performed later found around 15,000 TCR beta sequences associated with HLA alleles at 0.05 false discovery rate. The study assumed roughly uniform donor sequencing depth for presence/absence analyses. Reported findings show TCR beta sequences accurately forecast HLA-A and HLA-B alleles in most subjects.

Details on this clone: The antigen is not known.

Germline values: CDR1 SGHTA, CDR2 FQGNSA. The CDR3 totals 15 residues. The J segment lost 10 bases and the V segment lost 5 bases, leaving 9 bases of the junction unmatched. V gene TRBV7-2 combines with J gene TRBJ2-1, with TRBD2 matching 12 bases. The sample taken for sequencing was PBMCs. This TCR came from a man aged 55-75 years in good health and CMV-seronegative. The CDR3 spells CASSTRLAGAMEQFF. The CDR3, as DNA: TGTGCCAGCAGCACCCGACTAGCGGGAGCGATGGAGCAGTTCTTC.